This TCR beta chain emerged from a study of T cells expressing NK-cell markers. In the study overall: Among the eight sequenced donors, seven tested HCMV-seropositive and one tested seronegative.

Reanalyzing the 5' RACE reads, TCRdb keeps one entry per CDR3 protein, without DNA. This sample carries about 460,000 distinct CDR3 sequences, with approximately 1.4% going to the ten biggest clones. CDR1 and CDR2 (germline): SGHRS, YFSETQ. There are 13 residues in the CDR3. Sequencing was carried out using blood T cells: a sorted CD56 or NKG2C T cell subset, CD4+ or CD8+ T cells, or bulk PBMC T cells (not recorded which). This TCR came from a woman in her 50s in good health. This rearrangement joins TRBV5-1 to TRBJ1-1. The CDR3 is CASSIPDGTEAFF. The whole variable domain, remainder taken from reference TRBV5-1 and TRBJ1-1, is KAGVTQTPRYLIKTRGQQVTLSCSPISGHRSVSWYQQTPGQGLQFLFEYFSETQRNKGNFPGRFSGRQFSNSRSEMNVSTLELGDSALYLCASSIPDGTEAFFGQGTRLTVV.